This T cell receptor (beta chain) came from a study of blood T cells in healthy people across ages. The authors ran a second PCR of 7 to 11 cycles using a sample-barcoded 5' primer and a J-beta primer mix. One entry per CDR3 protein, called by TCRdb with MiXCR from the 5' RACE reads. The sample contains roughly 500,000 distinct CDR3 sequences, less than 25% of which appear only once. With respect to this clonotype: Its antigen remains unidentified. The CDR3 does not close with the conserved phenylalanine or tryptophan, likely indicating a read error.

Regarding the study as a whole: Measured against age, TCR beta diversity per million T cells decreased in a roughly linear manner. Naive CD4+ cell counts and diversity both ran higher in long-lived than in aged donors.

Each sample yielded at least 5.5 micrograms of PBMC total RNA. These records were also assigned to another study, of T cells of mothers and their children.

The material sequenced was blood. The TCR comes from a boy aged 10-17 years in good health.

The CDR3 DNA reads as TGCGCCAGCAGCCAAGATGGGCCAGATACGCAGTATCTT. This encodes CASSQDGPDTQYL. The chain carries TRBV4-3 and TRBJ2-3; unclear D gene. Trimming stripped 0 bases from V and 4 bases from J, with 5 bases between. The CDR3 is made up of 13 amino acids. Germline V lookup: CDR1 LGHNA, CDR2 YSLEER.